The entry below describes one TCR beta chain. The sample originates from a study of cytomegalovirus exposure and HLA in healthy donors. Researchers ran the PCR with 60 Vbeta and 13 Jbeta primers. Sequencing was performed with immunoSEQ multiplex PCR; in TCRdb, only in-frame clones are kept and a portion is missing. The sample has about 170,000 clones; 70% to 80% are singletons. The V gene lost 1 base and the J gene lost 0 bases, with 10 bases spanning the gap. The CDR3 loop spans 15 amino acids. Germline lookup yields CDR1 SGHTA and CDR2 FQGNSA. Sequenced sample: PBMCs. The sequence came from a woman aged 30 to 39 in good health and CMV-seropositive. The V and J genes are TRBV7-2 and TRBJ2-7; TRBD1 is a possible D gene (6 bases). CDR3 sequence (DNA): TGTGCCAGCAGCTTAGGCGGACAGTACTCCTACGAGCAGTACTTC. The encoded protein is CASSLGGQYSYEQYF.